A single sample is the source of the 20 T cell receptor beta chains below, sequenced in a study of blood T cell repertoires in COVID-19. TCRdb keeps only in-frame clones here, not all; method: immunoSEQ multiplex PCR. The sample lists tens of thousands of clones, approximately 90% occurring once. The sequenced sample was peripheral blood. These receptors were obtained from a human donor with active COVID-19. The donor label of this sample is uncertain.

The chain carries TRBV28 and TRBJ1-3; weak D call: TRBD1 (6 bases). Germline V CDR1 and CDR2: MDHEN, SYDVKM. V gave up 1 base and J gave up 4 bases, with 11 bases separating them. This CDR3 is built from 15 residues. CDR3 nucleotides: TGTGCCAGCAGTTTATTGGGGGCGCCCGGAAACACCATATATTTT. Amino acid sequence: CASSLLGAPGNTIYF.

In this sample, this clone turned up once. The V and J genes are TRBV19 and TRBJ1-5; 12 nucleotides agree with TRBD1. Germline CDR1 reads LNHDA; CDR2 reads SQIVND (reference sequence). The CDR3 runs 17 residues. V shed 5 bases and J 2 bases; nucleotides not matched to a gene: 7. Here the CDR3 DNA reads TGTGCCAGTAGTTCCGGGACAGGGGGCTCGGGCAATCAGCCCCAGCATTTT. Protein product: CASSSGTGGSGNQPQHF.

V is TRBV9 and J is TRBJ2-7, with 7 positions matching TRBD2. The germline gives CDR1 SGDLS, CDR2 YYNGEE. V lost 4 bases to trimming and J lost 6 bases; unmatched junction nucleotides: 13. The CDR3 has 15 amino acids. CDR3 nucleotides: TGTGCCAGCAGCCCCAGCGGGGTACTCCAGGGCGAGCAGTACTTC. Protein product: CASSPSGVLQGEQYF.

The V gene is TRBV7-3, the J gene TRBJ2-4; D is perhaps TRBD2 (6 bases). The length of the CDR3 is 15 residues. From germline, CDR1 is SGHTA and CDR2 FQGTGA. With 5 bases removed from V and 7 bases from J, the gap between germline ends came to 18 bases. The CDR3 spells CASSPPRGTGNIQYF. CDR3 DNA: TGTGCCAGCAGCCCCCCTCGCGGGACCGGGAACATTCAGTACTTC.

This clone was counted between two and nine times. The J gene is TRBJ2-7, the V gene TRBV9, with D hard to call. Germline V CDR1 and CDR2: SGDLS, YYNGEE. This CDR3 comprises 14 residues. Trimming pared 4 bases from V and 2 bases from J, leaving 13 bases between. CDR3 sequence (DNA): TGTGCCAGCAGCTCTTTAACAGATACCTACGAGCAGTACTTC. Its translation is CASSSLTDTYEQYF.

V is TRBV6-1 and J is TRBJ1-2; no clear D. V was shortened by 0 bases and J by 4 bases, with 6 bases between the two germline ends. Germline V gene data show CDR1 as MNHNS and CDR2 as SASEGT. This CDR3 is built from 13 residues. This CDR3 is CASSEAAGYGYTF. The CDR3 DNA reads as TGTGCCAGCAGTGAAGCGGCAGGCTATGGCTACACCTTC.

The chain has TRBV30 and TRBJ1-2; 8 bases match TRBD1. With V trimmed by 7 bases and J by 8 bases, 6 bases remained unmatched. CDR1 GTSNPN and CDR2 SVGIG come from the germline V gene (reference sequence). CDR3 length: 11 amino acids. DNA for the CDR3: TGTGCCTTGACAGGGGTCCCGGGCTACACCTTC. Translating gives CALTGVPGYTF.

This sequence joins TRBV6-5 and TRBJ2-7, with D possibly TRBD1 on 6 matching bases. Germline CDR1 reads MNHEY; CDR2 reads SVGAGI. V was trimmed by 2 bases and J by 0 bases, leaving 11 bases between them. The CDR3 covers 15 residues. CDR3 sequence (DNA): TGTGCCAGCAGTTACCCAGGGGCGAACTCCTACGAGCAGTACTTC. Its translation: CASSYPGANSYEQYF.

The chain uses TRBV7-6 and TRBJ2-2, with no clear D. The CDR3 covers 15 residues. Trimming pared 5 bases from V and 1 base from J, leaving 11 bases between. Germline assignment: CDR1 SGHVS and CDR2 FNYEAQ. Written as DNA, the CDR3 is TGTGCCAGCAGCCGTGTTGTAGTGAACACCGGGGAGCTGTTTTTT. Amino acid sequence: CASSRVVVNTGELFF.

The chain employs TRBV5-1 and TRBJ2-6; TRBD1 is a possible D gene (6 bases). Trimming left V 4 bases short and J 0 bases short, with 8 bases between. The CDR3 consists of 15 residues. CDR1 and CDR2 from the germline V gene are SGHRS and YFSETQ. CDR3 nucleotides: TGCGCCAGCAGCCTGGACAGCTCTGGGGCCAACGTCCTGACTTTC. Translated, it gives CASSLDSSGANVLTF.

The V call is TRBV28, the J call TRBJ1-1; D uncertain. Germline CDR1 reads MDHEN; CDR2 reads SYDVKM. V was trimmed by 1 base and J by 0 bases, leaving 6 bases between them. This CDR3 region has 14 residues. Here the CDR3 reads CASSLLGMNTEAFF. The CDR3 nucleotides are TGTGCCAGCAGTTTATTGGGCATGAACACTGAAGCTTTCTTT.

The chain links TRBV10-2 to TRBJ2-2, with TRBD2 matching 9 bases. The germline V gene encodes CDR1 WSHSY and CDR2 SAAADI. The CDR3 is 17 residues long. V was pared by 6 bases and J by 0 bases, with 8 bases of the junction left unmatched. CDR3 loop: CASRPSGTSSNTGELFF. In DNA, the CDR3 is TGCGCCAGCAGGCCGAGCGGGACTAGCTCGAACACCGGGGAGCTGTTTTTT.

The chain employs TRBV27 and TRBJ2-3; D perhaps matches TRBD2 (7 bases). This CDR3 region has 15 residues. Trimming took off 5 bases at V and 5 bases at J, with 17 bases between the two ends. Germline V gene data show CDR1 as MNHEY and CDR2 as SMNVEV (reference sequence). The CDR3 loop is CASSPRGGHGDTQYF. CDR3 sequence (DNA): TGTGCCAGCAGTCCAAGGGGGGGCCATGGAGATACGCAGTATTTT.

This chain links TRBV6-2 or TRBV6-3 with TRBJ2-7; 8 bases match TRBD1. From germline, CDR1 is MNHEY and CDR2 SVGEGT. J lost 1 base, V lost 4 bases, and 6 bases had no gene match. The CDR3 is 15 amino acids. DNA for the CDR3: TGTGCCAGCAGTTTCGACAGGGGTAGGTCCTACGAGCAGTACTTC. Residues: CASSFDRGRSYEQYF.

The chain combines TRBV6-6 with TRBJ2-1; 12 nucleotides agree with TRBD2. The V and J ends lost 5 bases and 3 bases, in that order; junction bases with no gene match: 14. The CDR3 is made up of 19 amino acids. Germline V gene data show CDR1 as MNHNY and CDR2 as SVGAGI (reference sequence). The DNA for the CDR3 is TGTGCCAGCAGTCCGCTGACTAGCGGGAGATTCGATGGCTACAATGAGCAGTTCTTC. It specifies CASSPLTSGRFDGYNEQFF.

The chain uses TRBV9 and TRBJ2-1; weak D call: TRBD2 (6 bases). The CDR3 is made up of 14 amino acids. The germline gives CDR1 SGDLS, CDR2 YYNGEE. V was trimmed by 5 bases and J by 0 bases, leaving 9 bases between them. CDR3 residues: CASRRGPSYNEQFF. For the CDR3, the DNA is TGTGCCAGCAGGCGGGGTCCCTCCTACAATGAGCAGTTCTTC.

The chain combines TRBV7-3 with TRBJ2-1, with 7 bases fitting TRBD2. Per germline, CDR1 SGHTA and CDR2 FQGTGA. CDR3 length: 15 residues. V lost 4 bases, J lost 9 bases, and 12 bases stayed unmatched. The CDR3 sequence is CASSSPLGVAGEQFF. For the CDR3, the DNA is TGTGCCAGCAGCTCTCCCTTGGGGGTAGCGGGTGAGCAGTTCTTC.

This rearrangement joins TRBV5-4 to TRBJ2-5; 9 bases agree with TRBD1. Germline assignment: CDR1 SGHNT and CDR2 YYREEE (reference sequence). V was clipped by 3 bases and J by 4 bases; unmatched bases: 13. The CDR3 runs 17 residues. Written as DNA, the CDR3 is TGTGCCAGCAGCTGGGGACAGGGTAGAGTTGGTGTAGAGACCCAGTACTTC. Translation gives CASSWGQGRVGVETQYF.

About this clone itself: The same CDR3 also results from other DNA sequences found in this sample. This chain joins TRBV7-3 and TRBJ2-3, with 9 bases fitting TRBD2. Germline CDR1 reads SGHTA; CDR2 reads FQGTGA. The V gene end was trimmed by 5 bases and the J gene end by 0 bases; junction bases not matched to a gene: 3. This CDR3 has 15 residues. As DNA, the CDR3 is TGTGCCAGCAGCCGAGCGGGGGGCAGCACAGATACGCAGTATTTT. Translating it yields CASSRAGGSTDTQYF.

The chain employs TRBV7-9 and TRBJ2-5, with 8 positions matching TRBD1. The V and J ends lost 1 base and 7 bases, in that order; junction bases with no gene match: 14. CDR1 is SEHNR, CDR2 FQNEAQ, per germline (reference sequence). This CDR3 spans 17 amino acids. The CDR3 DNA is TGTGCCAGCAGCTTAGGGACCCATCGGACAGGGTGGGTGACCCAGTACTTC. Protein sequence: CASSLGTHRTGWVTQYF.